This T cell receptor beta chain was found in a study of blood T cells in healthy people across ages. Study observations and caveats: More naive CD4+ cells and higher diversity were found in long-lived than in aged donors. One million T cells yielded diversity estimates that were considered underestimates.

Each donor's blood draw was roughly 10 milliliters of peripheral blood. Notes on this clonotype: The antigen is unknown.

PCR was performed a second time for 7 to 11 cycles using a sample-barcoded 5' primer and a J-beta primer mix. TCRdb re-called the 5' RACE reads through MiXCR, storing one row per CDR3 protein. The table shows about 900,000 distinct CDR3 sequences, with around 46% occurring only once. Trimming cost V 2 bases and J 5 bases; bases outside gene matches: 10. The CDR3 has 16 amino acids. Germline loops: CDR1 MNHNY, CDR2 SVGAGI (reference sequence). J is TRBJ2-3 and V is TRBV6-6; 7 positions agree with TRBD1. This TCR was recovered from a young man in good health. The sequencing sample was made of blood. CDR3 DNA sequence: TGTGCCAGCAGTTACGGGGGCAGGGGGTCCGAAGATACGCAGTATTTT. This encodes CASSYGGRGSEDTQYF.